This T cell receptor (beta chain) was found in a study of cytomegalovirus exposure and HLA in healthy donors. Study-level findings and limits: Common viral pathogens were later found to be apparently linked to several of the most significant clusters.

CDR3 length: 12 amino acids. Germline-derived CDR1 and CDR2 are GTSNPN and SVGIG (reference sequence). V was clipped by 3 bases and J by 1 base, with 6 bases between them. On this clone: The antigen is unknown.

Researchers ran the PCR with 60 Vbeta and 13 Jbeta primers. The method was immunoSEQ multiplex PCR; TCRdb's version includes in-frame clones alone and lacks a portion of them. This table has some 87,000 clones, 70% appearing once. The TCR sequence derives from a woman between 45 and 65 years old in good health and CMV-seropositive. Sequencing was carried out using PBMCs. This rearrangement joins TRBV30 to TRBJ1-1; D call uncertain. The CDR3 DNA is TGTGCCTGGAGGTTCAAGAACACTGAAGCTTTCTTT. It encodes CAWRFKNTEAFF.